Following are 4 T cell receptor beta chains from one sample sequenced in a study of cytomegalovirus exposure and HLA in healthy donors. 60 Vbeta and 13 Jbeta primers were used in PCR. The repertoire was sequenced with immunoSEQ multiplex PCR; TCRdb's copy has only in-frame clones and lacks some. In all, the sample yields about 130,000 clones. Sequenced: PBMCs. The origin of the receptors is a man in his forties in good health and CMV-seronegative.

The chain combines TRBV9 with TRBJ1-2; D remains ambiguous. The CDR3 runs 13 residues. Per germline, CDR1 SGDLS and CDR2 YYNGEE. The ends were cut back, 4 bases at V and 2 bases at J, with 9 bases in the middle. The CDR3 spells CASSLDLNYGYTF. CDR3 nucleotides: TGTGCCAGCAGCCTCGATCTAAACTATGGCTACACCTTC.

This chain connects TRBV5-7 to TRBJ2-3; D perhaps matches TRBD2 (5 bases). TRBV5-7 falls under the ORF class, with uncertain function. The CDR3 runs to 14 residues. V gave up 0 bases and J gave up 5 bases, with 10 bases separating them. CDR3 protein: CASSLGLAKDTQYF. As DNA, the CDR3 is TGTGCCAGCAGCTTGGGTCTAGCTAAAGATACGCAGTATTTT.

The rearrangement joins TRBV5-6 to TRBJ2-7; 8 bases line up with TRBD1. V dropped 0 bases and J dropped 6; count of bases not matched to a gene: 2. Per the germline V gene, CDR1 is SGHDT and CDR2 is YYEEEE. The CDR3 length is 13 residues. CDR3: CASSLDRGAEQYF. Written as DNA, the CDR3 is TGTGCCAGCAGCTTGGACAGGGGGGCCGAGCAGTACTTC.

On this clone: One end of the junction fails to match germline, which may point to a read error. This chain joins TRBV7-7 and TRBJ2-5; TRBD1 matches at 7 bases. This CDR3 contains 13 residues. CDR1 and CDR2 (germline): SSHAT, FNYEAQ (reference sequence). The CDR3 DNA follows: TGTGCTAGCAGCCTGGACAGGCGGGAGACCCAGTACTTC. The encoded protein is CASSLDRRETQYF.